A single sample gave rise to the 6 T cell receptor beta chains below, sequenced in a study of cytomegalovirus exposure and HLA in healthy donors. Vbeta (60) and Jbeta (13) primers were used in the PCR. Repertoires were generated with immunoSEQ multiplex PCR, while TCRdb's copy carries only in-frame clones and drops some. The sample yields tens of thousands of clones, approximately 66% seen once. The sample comprised PBMCs. Receptor source: a man aged 30 to 39 in good health and CMV-seronegative.

The chain has TRBV5-1 and TRBJ2-1; 7 bases align to TRBD1. CDR1 is SGHRS and CDR2 is YFSETQ in the germline V gene. The J segment lost 5 bases and the V segment lost 0 bases, leaving 2 bases of the junction unmatched. The CDR3 is 14 amino acids. CDR3 residues: CASSLGDSNNEQFF. In DNA form, the CDR3 reads TGCGCCAGCAGCTTGGGGGACAGTAACAATGAGCAGTTCTTC.

This rearrangement joins TRBV18 to TRBJ1-1; 7 nucleotides agree with TRBD1. This CDR3 has 16 amino acids. CDR1 KGHSH and CDR2 LQKENI come from the germline V gene. V lost 6 bases, J lost 0 bases, and 10 bases stayed unmatched. CDR3 region: CASSAGQVLLNTEAFF. The CDR3, as DNA: TGTGCCAGCTCGGCCGGACAGGTACTATTGAACACTGAAGCTTTCTTT. Full variable domain (remainder filled in from reference TRBV18 and TRBJ1-1): NAGVMQNPRHLVRRRGQEARLRCSPMKGHSHVYWYRQLPEEGLKFMVYLQKENIIDESGMPKERFSAEFPKEGPSILRIQQVVRGDSAAYFCASSAGQVLLNTEAFFGQGTRLTVV.

The chain joins TRBV4-1 to TRBJ2-4; weak D call: TRBD1 (6 bases). Germline loops: CDR1 MGHRA, CDR2 YSYEKL. This CDR3 has 17 residues. V gave up 2 bases and J gave up 0 bases, with 14 bases separating them. CDR3: CASSQPGQRLAKNIQYF. The CDR3 nucleotides read TGCGCCAGCAGCCAACCCGGACAGAGACTAGCCAAAAACATTCAGTACTTC.

This clone was seen a handful of times. The V gene is TRBV6-1, the J gene TRBJ1-6; 9 nucleotides line up with TRBD1. This CDR3 comprises 15 residues. Germline trimming cut 2 bases from V and 8 bases from J; bases unmatched to any gene: 4. Germline CDR1 and CDR2: MNHNS and SASEGT. Here the CDR3 DNA reads TGTGCCAGCAGTGAATGGACAGGGGCGGATTCACCCCTCCACTTT. The encoded protein is CASSEWTGADSPLHF.

The V gene is TRBV7-6, the J gene TRBJ2-2, with TRBD2 matching 13 bases. The germline gives CDR1 SGHVS, CDR2 FNYEAQ. V lost 5 bases to trimming and J lost 5 bases; unmatched junction nucleotides: 8. CDR3 size: 17 residues. CDR3 in amino acids: CASSQLAGGPRTGELFF. Here the CDR3 DNA reads TGTGCCAGCAGCCAACTAGCGGGAGGGCCTCGGACCGGGGAGCTGTTTTTT.

This clone was counted between two and nine times. The chain is built from TRBV27 and TRBJ2-7; 7 nucleotides align to TRBD2. Per germline, CDR1 MNHEY and CDR2 SMNVEV (reference sequence). Trimming took 3 bases from V and 7 from J; bases not matched to a gene: 15. This CDR3 is built from 16 residues. The CDR3 DNA reads TGTGCCAGCAGTTTCGGTTGGGGGGGGATGCCTACGGAGCAGTACTTC. Translating gives CASSFGWGGMPTEQYF.